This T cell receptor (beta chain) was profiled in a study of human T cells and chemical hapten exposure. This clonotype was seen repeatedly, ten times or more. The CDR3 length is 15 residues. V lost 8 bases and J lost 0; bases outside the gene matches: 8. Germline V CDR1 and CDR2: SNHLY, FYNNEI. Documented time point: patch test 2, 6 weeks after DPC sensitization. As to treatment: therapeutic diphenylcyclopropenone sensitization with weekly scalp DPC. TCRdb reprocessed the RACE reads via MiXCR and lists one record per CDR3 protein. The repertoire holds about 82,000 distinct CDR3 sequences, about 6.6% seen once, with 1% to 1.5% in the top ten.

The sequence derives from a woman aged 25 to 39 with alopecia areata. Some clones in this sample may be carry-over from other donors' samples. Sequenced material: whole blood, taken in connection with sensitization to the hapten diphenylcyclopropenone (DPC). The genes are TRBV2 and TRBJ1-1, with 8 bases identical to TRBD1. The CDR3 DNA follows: TGTGCCAGCCGTCGACAGGGGAATTTGAACACTGAAGCTTTCTTT. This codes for CASRRQGNLNTEAFF.